Sequencing of this T cell receptor beta chain was carried out in a study of T-cell reconstitution after alpha-beta-depleted transplantation in children (dated by TCRdb to 2016 to 2017). Study-level background: Using TCR repertoire profiling, the study quantitatively followed how T-cell immune reconstitution unfolded in children after TCRalphabeta/CD19-depleted allogeneic hematopoietic cell transplantation. Results the study describes overall, beyond this receptor: Apparently early alphabetaT-cell count recovery about two months after transplant reportedly relied on only several hundred rapidly expanded clones derived from non-depleted graft cells. In some patients, high TCRbeta diversity at day 60 was attributed to recipient T cells and intrathymic progenitors that had survived conditioning. Over the following months the frequencies of hyperexpanded clones went down, and after one year T-cell counts and TCRbeta diversity were mostly credited to newly produced T cells.

Points on this clonotype: This clone's antigen is unknown. No much larger clone exists at a distance of one base, and base qualities are not known.

The library came from PCR. For sequencing, an Illumina HiSeq 2500 was employed. Molecular barcoding was employed in the preparation of TCR libraries, with unique molecular identifiers being used to normalize TCRbeta repertoire quantification. The public reads were run again by TCRdb, first through fastp at Q25 and then through MiXCR, and only productive beta chains were kept. Every entry covers one CDR3 protein and lists the most common genes and DNA from its rows. In this sample the table shows about 980,000 distinct CDR3 sequences, 25% to 35% of which occur a single time. Of the sample, roughly 27% is held by the ten largest clones. This sample's treatment or condition label indicates: allogeneic hematopoietic cell transplantation with graft depleted of TCRalphabeta T cells and CD19 B cells. TCRalphabeta/CD19-depleted allogeneic hematopoietic cell grafts were given to the transplant recipients, all of whom were children.

The cysteine opens and the phenylalanine closes a CDR3 of 14 amino acids. Kept here is only the CDR3 DNA, which spans 42 bases and is read in frame from base 1. The germline V gene encodes CDR1 SGHTA and CDR2 FQGTGA. Germline trimming amounts to 5 bases on V and 5 bases on J, with 6 as the count of junction bases outside the gene matches. The chain couples TRBV7-3 to TRBJ2-3, with 8 central nucleotides matching TRBD1. This clonotype was sampled from a boy under two years old who had a stem cell transplant for SCID, so the T cells may come from the graft donor. Sequenced here: PBMCs, mostly from graft donor cells, sampled 360 days after TCRalphabeta/CD19-depleted stem cell transplant. The CDR3 amino acid sequence is: CASSPTGVKDTQYF. The bases are TGTGCCAGCAGCCCGACAGGGGTGAAAGATACGCAGTATTTT.